This record looks at one TCR beta chain sequence and its context. With V trimmed by 7 bases and J by 4 bases, 7 bases remained unmatched. The germline V gene has CDR1 SGHRS and CDR2 YFSETQ. There are 13 residues in the CDR3. The method was immunoSEQ multiplex PCR; TCRdb's version includes in-frame clones alone and lacks a portion of them. The profile shows 140,000 to 150,000 clones, around 84% of them singletons. The data were taken from a study of blood T cell repertoires in COVID-19. Background on the study: PBMCs, B-cell-depleted T cells, or T cells provided the cDNA or gDNA that made up the material.

The receptor was isolated from a human donor in a cohort sampled during active COVID-19. The chain has TRBV5-1 and TRBJ1-1, with 7 bases matching TRBD1. The sample consisted of peripheral blood. The CDR3 here is CASLAAGGTEAFF. The CDR3 DNA reads TGCGCCAGCCTAGCCGCAGGGGGCACTGAAGCTTTCTTT.